Shown below are 26 T cell receptor beta chains from a single sample sequenced in a study of CXCR3-negative and CXCR3-positive naive CD8 T cells. Study results and caveats: CXCR3-expressing naive cells carried TRB CDR3s more hydrophobic than those of CXCR3-negative naive cells.

In preparing the TRB cDNA libraries, 5' RACE with UMI labels was used. One entry per CDR3 protein, without DNA, is what TCRdb gives after re-calling the 5' RACE reads. This sample's table has around 80,000 distinct CDR3 sequences. Their antigens remain unidentified. The specimen was naive CXCR3+ CD8+ T cells from blood. The subset was: CD45RO-CCR7+CD27+CD95- naive CD8+ T cells expressing CXCR3 (TNR3+). These receptors originate from a human donor in good health. Some clones in this sample may be carry-over from other donors' samples.

CDR3 protein: CASSLVANEQFF. The chain recombines TRBV5-1 with TRBJ2-1. Germline V gives CDR1 SGHRS, CDR2 YFSETQ. CDR3 length: 12 residues.

The chain employs TRBV7-2 and TRBJ2-7; lacking DNA, the TRBD1 call made by TCRdb goes unchecked. The CDR3 is made up of 15 amino acids. Per the germline V gene, CDR1 is SGHTA and CDR2 is FQGNSA. The CDR3 loop reads CASSLIPGSPYEQYF.

The chain employs TRBV6-2 or TRBV6-3 and TRBJ2-1; without DNA, the TCRdb call of TRBD1 cannot be checked. The germline gives CDR1 MNHEY, CDR2 SVGEGT. This CDR3 has 21 amino acids. CDR3 region: CASSYSITGGHSGGSYNEQFF.

V usage is TRBV12-3 or TRBV12-4 and J usage is TRBJ1-3. The CDR3 sequence is 11 residues long. The CDR3 region is CASKSGNTIYF.

The V and J genes are TRBV7-9 and TRBJ2-1. The germline gives CDR1 SEHNR, CDR2 FQNEAQ (reference sequence). CDR3 size: 12 residues. The CDR3 sequence is CASSSTRNEQFF.

The chain links TRBV28 to TRBJ2-7; the D call of TRBD2 rests on TCRdb alone, since no DNA is present to check it. The CDR3 extends over 16 amino acids. Germline CDR1 and CDR2: MDHEN and SYDVKM. The CDR3 protein is CASSLSGSTFSYEQYF.

The chain has TRBV10-3 and TRBJ1-2; TCRdb's D call, TRBD1, is unchecked because there is no DNA. CDR1 is ENHRY and CDR2 is SYGVKD in the germline V gene. The CDR3 runs 16 residues. The chain's CDR3 is CAISETVLQGADGYTF.

This sequence joins TRBV6-2 or TRBV6-3 and TRBJ2-1; there is no DNA to check the TCRdb D call of TRBD1. Germline lookup yields CDR1 MNHEY and CDR2 SVGEGT. The CDR3 runs to 14 residues. CDR3 region: CASSPRDTYNEQFF.

The rearrangement uses TRBV29-1 and TRBJ2-7; the D gene TCRdb calls, TRBD1, cannot be checked with no DNA. Germline CDR1 and CDR2: SQVTM and ANQGSEA. The CDR3 has 13 residues. CDR3 loop: CSVSAGTTYEEYF.

The chain combines TRBV29-1 with TRBJ1-1; TCRdb lists TRBD1, though no DNA is available to test this call. Per germline, CDR1 SQVTM and CDR2 ANQGSEA. The length of the CDR3 is 15 residues. This CDR3 is CSVTGQADSNTEAFF.

The genes are TRBV20-1 and TRBJ2-7; TCRdb lists TRBD2, though no DNA is available to test this call. This CDR3 region has 14 residues. Germline CDR1 is DFQATT and CDR2 is SNEGSKA (reference sequence). This chain's CDR3 is CSPDVGGSIYEQYF.

The chain uses TRBV3-1 and TRBJ2-7. From germline, CDR1 is LGHDT and CDR2 YNNKEL (reference sequence). The CDR3 is 16 amino acids. CDR3 region: CASSQDVFGGLYEQYF.

V gene TRBV29-1 combines with J gene TRBJ2-1. Germline assignment: CDR1 SQVTM and CDR2 ANQGSEA. The CDR3 contains 13 residues. The CDR3 region is CSDIPNNKNEQFF.

The V and J genes are TRBV6-5 and TRBJ2-7; TCRdb lists TRBD1, though no DNA is available to test this call. The length of the CDR3 is 14 residues. Germline V gene sequence: CDR1 MNHEY, CDR2 SVGAGI. CDR3 sequence reads: CASSYEVGGDEQYF.

The J gene is TRBJ2-2, the V gene TRBV15; the D gene TCRdb calls, TRBD1, cannot be checked with no DNA. Germline values: CDR1 LNHNV, CDR2 YYDKDF (reference sequence). The CDR3 has 13 residues. The CDR3 spells CATSGDNTGELFF.

This chain links TRBV5-1 with TRBJ1-1; the TRBD1 assignment by TCRdb is unverifiable without DNA. This CDR3 comprises 13 residues. Germline values: CDR1 SGHRS, CDR2 YFSETQ. Here the CDR3 reads CASSSTGDTEAFF.

The J gene is TRBJ2-1, the V gene TRBV28; TCRdb selects TRBD1, and the lack of DNA leaves this call unchecked. Germline CDR1 reads MDHEN; CDR2 reads SYDVKM. CDR3 size: 12 residues. The CDR3 sequence is CASSPSGVLTFF.

This chain links TRBV5-1 with TRBJ2-7. Germline V gene sequence: CDR1 SGHRS, CDR2 YFSETQ. The CDR3 is 14 residues long. The CDR3 region is CASSPPDGDYEQYF.

The rearrangement joins TRBV15 to TRBJ2-7. CDR3 length: 15 residues. Germline CDR1 is LNHNV and CDR2 is YYDKDF (reference sequence). CDR3: CATSRGRTQSYEQYF.

The chain couples TRBV6-1 to TRBJ2-7; TCRdb reports TRBD2, a call that lacks DNA to check it against. The CDR3 contains 15 residues. Germline V CDR1 and CDR2: MNHNS, SASEGT. CDR3 in amino acids: CASATVIAAGYEQYF.

The chain has TRBV15 and TRBJ1-2. The length of the CDR3 is 15 residues. CDR1 is LNHNV, CDR2 YYDKDF, per germline (reference sequence). CDR3 loop: CATSYSKTVNYGYTF.

The gene calls are TRBV2 and TRBJ2-1; lacking DNA, the TRBD2 call made by TCRdb goes unchecked. The CDR3 length is 16 residues. Germline V gene lookup returns CDR1 SNHLY and CDR2 FYNNEI. The CDR3 spells CASQKLERGSYNEQFF. Combining the CDR3 with reference TRBV2 and TRBJ2-1 gives the whole variable domain EPEVTQTPSHQVTQMGQEVILRCVPISNHLYFYWYRQILGQKVEFLVSFYNNEISEKSEIFDDQFSVERPDGSNFTLKIRSTKLEDSAMYFCASQKLERGSYNEQFFGPGTRLTVL.

The V gene is TRBV9, the J gene TRBJ1-2. Germline V gene data show CDR1 as SGDLS and CDR2 as YYNGEE. The CDR3 has 14 residues. The CDR3 sequence: CASSVDGTDYGYTF.

The J gene is TRBJ2-7, the V gene TRBV29-1. Germline V lookup: CDR1 SQVTM, CDR2 ANQGSEA. The CDR3 extends over 13 amino acids. The CDR3 spells CSVEDKGSYEQYF.

The chain has TRBV29-1 and TRBJ2-5. The germline CDR1 and CDR2 sequences are SQVTM and ANQGSEA. The CDR3 extends over 13 amino acids. The CDR3 loop is CSAGVGTQETQYF.

V and J are TRBV6-5 and TRBJ2-2; TCRdb names TRBD1, which stays unverified in the absence of DNA. Germline CDR1 reads MNHEY; CDR2 reads SVGAGI. CDR3 length equals 12 residues. The CDR3 loop reads CASSPSGRELFF.